A selection of T cell receptor beta chains follows, all from one sample in a study of response to subunit inactivated influenza vaccine. Each CDR3 protein gets one entry after TCRdb re-called the RT-PCR reads with MiXCR. The data hold roughly 710,000 distinct CDR3 sequences, with approximately 15% observed a single time. Material: PBMCs from blood, obtained around two weeks before vaccination. These receptors were obtained from a man aged 45-65 years who received an inactivated influenza vaccine. Each CDR3 is given with its conserved first and last residue. A D gene is named only where the DNA matches it firmly. Clone size is shown for a subset of rows, as once, few, many or a class of expanded clone.

cdr3_nt: TGCAGTGCTAGACTAGCGGGATGGGAAGAGACCCAGTACTTC
cdr3_aa: CSARLAGWEETQYF
v_call: TRBV20-1
clone_size: .
d_call: TRBD2
j_call: TRBJ2-5

cdr3_nt: TGTGCCAGCAGTGGGCCAGGCGCGGGGGTCACAGATACGCAGTATTTT
cdr3_aa: CASSGPGAGVTDTQYF
v_call: TRBV12-3/TRBV12-4
clone_size: .
d_call: TRBD2
j_call: TRBJ2-3

cdr3_nt: TGCTCGGGACAGCGGACAGATACGCAGTATTTT
cdr3_aa: CSGQRTDTQYF
v_call: TRBV29-1
clone_size: few
d_call: TRBD1
j_call: TRBJ2-3

cdr3_nt: TGTGCCATCAGTGAGAGCGGGAGGGCCTCGGAGACCCAGTACTTC
cdr3_aa: CAISESGRASETQYF
v_call: TRBV10-3
clone_size: .
d_call: TRBD2
j_call: TRBJ2-5

cdr3_nt: TGTGCCAGCAGTCCGCAAGCTTACAATGAGCAGTTCTTC
cdr3_aa: CASSPQAYNEQFF
v_call: TRBV6-2/TRBV6-3
clone_size: few
d_call: .
j_call: TRBJ2-1

cdr3_nt: TGCAGTGCCCTCGGGTCTAGCCGCGAGCAGTACTTC
cdr3_aa: CSALGSSREQYF
v_call: TRBV20-1
clone_size: .
d_call: .
j_call: TRBJ2-7

cdr3_nt: TGTGCCAGCAGCCCTAGATATCGGACCCAAGAGACCCAGTACTTC
cdr3_aa: CASSPRYRTQETQYF
v_call: TRBV28
clone_size: few
d_call: .
j_call: TRBJ2-5

cdr3_nt: TGCGCCAGCAGCCAGGGACAAAGTGGGGAGACCCAGTACTTC
cdr3_aa: CASSQGQSGETQYF
v_call: TRBV10-2
clone_size: few
d_call: .
j_call: TRBJ2-5

cdr3_nt: TGTGCCAGCAGTGATCATTACAGGGTTGACCACTTT
cdr3_aa: CASSDHYRVDHF
v_call: TRBV2
clone_size: .
d_call: .
j_call: TRBJ1-6

cdr3_nt: TGTGCTAGCAGCTTAGACCTTGACAATGAGCAGTTCTTC
cdr3_aa: CASSLDLDNEQFF
v_call: TRBV7-7
clone_size: few
d_call: .
j_call: TRBJ2-1

cdr3_nt: TGTGCCAGCGGAGCGACTAGCGGTGGGAAAAACATTCAGTACTTC
cdr3_aa: CASGATSGGKNIQYF
v_call: TRBV9
clone_size: .
d_call: TRBD2
j_call: TRBJ2-4

cdr3_nt: TGTGCCAGTAGTATCGGGCATCCGAACACTGAAGCTTTCTTT
cdr3_aa: CASSIGHPNTEAFF
v_call: TRBV19
clone_size: .
d_call: .
j_call: TRBJ1-1

cdr3_nt: TGTGCCAGCAGAGGGGTACTAGGAGGGGTTTTGGAGACCCAGTACTTC
cdr3_aa: CASRGVLGGVLETQYF
v_call: TRBV2
clone_size: .
d_call: .
j_call: TRBJ2-5

cdr3_nt: TGTGCCAGCAGTGAAAGTGGGAGGGGCCCGGGGGCAGATACGCAGTATTTT
cdr3_aa: CASSESGRGPGADTQYF
v_call: TRBV2
clone_size: few
d_call: TRBD2
j_call: TRBJ2-3

cdr3_nt: TGCAGTGCTAGTCTTAGGGCCTCCTACGAGCAGTACTTC
cdr3_aa: CSASLRASYEQYF
v_call: TRBV20-1
clone_size: few
d_call: .
j_call: TRBJ2-7

cdr3_nt: TGCGCCAGCAGCCACGTCGGAGGGCCGGATGAAGCTTTCTTT
cdr3_aa: CASSHVGGPDEAFF
v_call: TRBV5-1
clone_size: .
d_call: .
j_call: TRBJ1-1

cdr3_nt: TGTGCCAGCAGCCCTCTACAGCAGAACACTGAAGCTTTCTTT
cdr3_aa: CASSPLQQNTEAFF
v_call: TRBV5-5
clone_size: few
d_call: .
j_call: TRBJ1-1

cdr3_nt: TGTGCCAGCAGCATAGCGGGAGTAACGTACAATGAGCAGTTCTTC
cdr3_aa: CASSIAGVTYNEQFF
v_call: TRBV7-8
clone_size: .
d_call: TRBD2
j_call: TRBJ2-1

cdr3_nt: TGTGCCAGCAGTTACTACAACCCTAGCGGGAGGCTAACTCGGGGCTACAATGAGCAGTTCTTC
cdr3_aa: CASSYYNPSGRLTRGYNEQFF
v_call: TRBV6-2/TRBV6-3
clone_size: few
d_call: TRBD2
j_call: TRBJ2-1

cdr3_nt: TGTGCCAGTGCCGGGACTAGAGGAGAGACCCAGTACTTC
cdr3_aa: CASAGTRGETQYF
v_call: TRBV6-2/TRBV6-3
clone_size: .
d_call: TRBD2
j_call: TRBJ2-5

cdr3_nt: TGCAGTGCTCAAAGCGGGGGGTCCTACGAGCAGTACTTC
cdr3_aa: CSAQSGGSYEQYF
v_call: TRBV20-1
clone_size: .
d_call: TRBD2
j_call: TRBJ2-7

cdr3_nt: TGCAGCTTGAACACCGGGGAGCTGTTTTTT
cdr3_aa: CSLNTGELFF
v_call: TRBV29-1
clone_size: .
d_call: .
j_call: TRBJ2-2

cdr3_nt: TGTGCCAGCAGCTCAGGGGGCGCGTGGGAAAAACTGTTTTTT
cdr3_aa: CASSSGGAWEKLFF
v_call: TRBV5-5
clone_size: few
d_call: TRBD1
j_call: TRBJ1-4

cdr3_nt: TGTGCCAGCATCGATCGGGGGGGTCCCCAAGAGACCCAGTACTTC
cdr3_aa: CASIDRGGPQETQYF
v_call: TRBV7-9
clone_size: .
d_call: TRBD2
j_call: TRBJ2-5

cdr3_nt: TGTGCCAGCAGTCGACGGGGGACTAGCACAGATACGCAGTATTTT
cdr3_aa: CASSRRGTSTDTQYF
v_call: TRBV7-6
clone_size: few
d_call: .
j_call: TRBJ2-3

cdr3_nt: TGTGCCAGCAGCCAAAGGACAGTCGGGGCATATTCACCCCTCCACTTT
cdr3_aa: CASSQRTVGAYSPLHF
v_call: TRBV3-1
clone_size: .
d_call: .
j_call: TRBJ1-6

cdr3_nt: TGTGCCAGCAGCCCCGGACTAGCGGACAGGGAGACCCAGTACTTC
cdr3_aa: CASSPGLADRETQYF
v_call: TRBV6-2/TRBV6-3
clone_size: .
d_call: TRBD2
j_call: TRBJ2-5

cdr3_nt: TGTGCCACCTCCCAGGGTGGAGGCTACACCTTC
cdr3_aa: CATSQGGGYTF
v_call: TRBV15
clone_size: .
d_call: .
j_call: TRBJ1-2

cdr3_nt: TGTGCCAGCCGAGTGGGCGCCGGGGAGCTGTTTTTT
cdr3_aa: CASRVGAGELFF
v_call: TRBV12-3/TRBV12-4
clone_size: few
d_call: .
j_call: TRBJ2-2

cdr3_nt: TGTGCCACCAGCAGGGCCAGGGGGCCCTACGAGCAGTACTTC
cdr3_aa: CATSRARGPYEQYF
v_call: TRBV15
clone_size: few
d_call: TRBD1
j_call: TRBJ2-7

cdr3_nt: TGCGCCAGCAGCTTGGCCCTTTGGGGGGGGCTCCCAGATACGCAGTATTTT
cdr3_aa: CASSLALWGGLPDTQYF
v_call: TRBV5-1
clone_size: few
d_call: .
j_call: TRBJ2-3

cdr3_nt: TGTGCCAGCAGTTACGACAGGGGGCAAATGGGCGAGCAGTACTTC
cdr3_aa: CASSYDRGQMGEQYF
v_call: TRBV6-5
clone_size: .
d_call: TRBD1
j_call: TRBJ2-7

cdr3_nt: TGTGCCAGCAGCACATACAACGTCCCTGAAGCTTTCTTT
cdr3_aa: CASSTYNVPEAFF
v_call: TRBV7-2
clone_size: .
d_call: .
j_call: TRBJ1-1

cdr3_nt: TGTGCCATCAGTGAGATTGTGGGAGAGACCCAGTACTTC
cdr3_aa: CAISEIVGETQYF
v_call: TRBV10-3
clone_size: few
d_call: .
j_call: TRBJ2-5